Given below is one T cell receptor (beta chain) in context. This clone was observed a single time. The specificity of this receptor is unknown. The input lacks base qualities; no much larger clone sits a single base away. Including the terminal cysteine and phenylalanine, the CDR3 comprises 13 residues. The only DNA kept is the CDR3, 39 bases in frame from the first base. A distance of 11 bases separates the germline ends of V and J, which lose 3 bases and 8 bases respectively. As encoded in the germline V gene (reference sequence), CDR1 is WNHNN while CDR2 is SYGVQD. Library method: the immunoSEQ multiplex PCR assay. A mixture of 60 forward primers for TCR Vbeta segments and 13 reverse primers for TCR Jbeta segments was used in the multiplex PCR. A multiplex PCR assay on genomic DNA amplified the CDR3 region of rearranged TCR beta genes. The Illumina HiSeq System was used to sequence the amplified TCR beta libraries as 87-base-pair reads. In the authors' own workflow: A later analysis tallied 80 million to 95 million unique TCR beta chains across the 666 repertoires, and some 12 million of those chains were shared by two or more donors. Raw reads were error-corrected and collapsed into unique sequences by a nearest-neighbor algorithm in which closely related sequences were merged to remove PCR and sequencing errors. To assign V, D and J gene segments, CDR3 sequences were aligned to IMGT reference sequences. Each retained sequence needed at least a six-nucleotide match to both a V gene segment and a J gene segment. Rearrangements were classified as productive when the CDR3 lacked stop codons and remained in frame with V and J, and all other rearrangements were classified as non-productive. CDR3 was defined according to IMGT convention as the region running from the second conserved V-encoded cysteine to the conserved J-encoded phenylalanine. The earlier analysis of approximately 590 of the donors excluded any sequence lacking an unambiguous match to a single V gene segment. An earlier analysis of 500 to 700 of the donors classified V segments as functional when productive rearrangements were above 56.7% and as segregating when the standard deviation between donors was above 5%. A statistical classification framework was developed to diagnose cytomegalovirus status using the catalog of TCR beta chain sequences. In a later analysis, V and J genes were assigned by comparing TCR nucleotide sequences against IMGT/GENE-DB human TR gene sequences. A later analysis assigned CDR3 sequences and most-parsimonious VDJ recombination scenarios with the TCRdist pipeline. In a later analysis, each TCR beta chain was defined by its CDR3 amino acid sequence together with its V-gene family, and reads without a unique V-gene family were excluded. In a later analysis, a few hundred highly shared, low-generation-probability nucleotide sequences were removed to address suspected cross-contamination and a sequencing artifact. A later analysis calculated a clonal expansion index for each public chain from normalized within-repertoire ranks of inferred template counts. In a later analysis, generation probabilities were computed with a VDJ recombination model fitted to out-of-frame rearrangements, and the resulting probabilities were checked against IGoR. Hypergeometric tests were used in a later analysis to score TCR-TCR, TCR-HLA and TCR-CMV co-occurrence, with a repertoire-size bias correction applied to the TCR pairs. A later analysis estimated false discovery rates by permuting HLA or CMV assignments 20 times. A later analysis grouped co-occurring TCRs with DBSCAN, adding TCRdist sequence similarity when clustering within HLA-allele-positive subsets. Repertoires with fewer than 30,000 or more than 120,000 public chains, plus five repertoires with anomalous nucleotide sharing, were excluded from co-occurrence clustering. TCRdb took over this immuneACCESS table, retaining in-frame rearrangements with V and J assigned. Such tables are incomplete; in checked studies, under half of the missing clones stem from an unresolved V gene, and the remainder is unexplained. V and J calls plus clone size are reproduced from that table; the DNA served to infer D and trimming. For this sample there are roughly 100,000 clones; about 80% appear just once. The top ten hold approximately 2.2% of the sample.

This specimen belongs to a study of cytomegalovirus exposure and HLA in healthy donors (dated by TCRdb to 2016 to 2017). Context from the whole study: According to an earlier analysis of around 600 of the donors, about 180 million T cells yielded some 120 million unique TCR beta sequences and about 300 Gb of sequence data. Among the roughly 390 genotyped donors, more than 70% belonged to the genetic ancestry cluster associated with self-reported Caucasian donors. Every repertoire in the discovery cohort had been generated on one and the same sequencing platform. An earlier analysis of 587 of the donors used high-throughput TCR beta sequencing to judge whether each TCR beta V gene segment behaved as functional or pseudogenic. Genome-wide SNP genotypes for about 65% of the roughly 700 donors were used in a later genetic analysis, which treated that subset as a discovery cohort. HLA typing covered class I and class II loci at four-digit resolution. A separate validation cohort of about 110 different subjects was used in addition to the roughly 620-subject first cohort. The study combined high-throughput TCR immunosequencing, statistical association of individual TCRs with disease status, and machine learning to predict cytomegalovirus infection status. Approximately 310 gigabases of sequencing data and roughly 80 million unique TCR sequences made up an early release that covered approximately 620 HLA-typed donors. A later analysis re-examined previously published TCR beta repertoires from 500 to 700 donors and added high-resolution HLA genotyping to investigate patterns of TCR occurrence. Roughly 5 DR-DQ haplotypes were handled as single units for association and clustering, since linkage in the cohort was strong. Rather than drawing on any new phenotypic data, the later analysis identified candidate immune exposures from TCR beta sequences and the way those sequences occurred across donors. The study aimed to test whether cataloging public T cell receptors could reveal signatures of past pathogen exposure. The number of typed donors differed by locus: about 620-640 for A, B, C, DRB1 and DQB1; 522 for DQA1; approximately 600 for DPA1; and some 470 for DPB1. Across 398 genotyped donors of the cohort, an average of 235,054 unique TCR beta nucleotide sequences per donor were sequenced, and roughly 17% of those sequences were non-productive. The study used immunosequencing to profile the T cell repertoires of some 600 subjects and linked those repertoires to cytomegalovirus serostatus. Donor age, sex, ethnicity and CMV serostatus were compiled together with the repertoire data. Study-level results and caveats: A later analysis found that HLA-associated TCR beta chains were more clonally expanded and had lower generation probabilities than equally common non-associated chains. When HLA alleles, especially DR and DQ, strongly co-occurred, TCR associations were difficult to assign to individual alleles. Because the 87-base-pair reads could not distinguish some IMGT-functional V segments, including TRBV6-2 and TRBV6-3, those segments were excluded. In an earlier analysis of about 540 of the donors, most TCR beta V segments were observed in productive rearrangements about 90% or about 30% of the time, broadly matching IMGT annotations. The sequencing pipeline was judged likely to have produced a cluster of highly shared sequence variants as a technical artifact. The presence/absence analyses assumed that sequencing depth was roughly uniform across donors, and that assumption may not be true. The only immune exposure information available for the cohort was CMV serostatus. Three of the identified cytomegalovirus-associated TCR beta chains were confirmed in vitro to be specific for cytomegalovirus antigens. In the study, 150 to 200 TCR beta chains were listed as associated with cytomegalovirus. Linkage disequilibrium might explain the correlated functional status among segregating V segments, but an unknown experimental factor could not be ruled out. In this cohort, only TCR beta chains were sequenced, and detectable features were limited by the absence of alpha or paired-chain data. The classifier was reported to diagnose cytomegalovirus status with high specificity and sensitivity in both the original and validation cohorts. In a later analysis, 16,951 TCR beta sequences were associated with specific HLA alleles at a false discovery rate of 0.05. Because counts were too low, roughly 17 rarely observed V segments, including chromosome 9 orphons, were left out of the earlier analysis of several hundred of the donors. The authors suggested that the approach could potentially be generalized to other disease states and immunological phenotypes. Several of the top co-occurrence clusters appeared to be linked to parvovirus B19, influenza, CMV and Epstein-Barr virus, according to a later analysis. A later analysis found that most CMV-associated TCR beta chains appeared HLA-restricted, with HLA associations seemingly driven largely by CMV exposure. A further reported finding was that TCR beta sequences accurately predicted the HLA-A and HLA-B alleles for most subjects in the first cohort. An association between a missense DCLRE1C variant and V-gene and J-gene trimming of TCR beta chains was found in a later genetic analysis and replicated in an independent cohort. According to a later analysis, TCR association rates differed among HLA loci, with DRB1 alleles showing the most associated TCRs and HLA-C alleles showing the fewest. Across donors, most TCR sequences were observed very rarely, whereas some public TCRs were present in many individuals. Because HLA typing was unavailable for some donors at each locus, only the typed subset was used in association tests. A later genetic analysis reported fewer N-insertions in productive TCRs among donors in an Asian-associated ancestry cluster than the roughly 700-donor mean.

The cohort was made up of 500 to 800 healthy bone marrow donors. Cohort members were all nominally healthy when sampled, although unrecorded immune exposures were likely present. The donor was CMV seronegative and was included in the group of several hundred seronegative cohort members. A peripheral blood sample was collected from each donor, and TCR beta sequencing was performed on peripheral blood mononuclear cells. Genomic DNA extraction from the blood cell samples was performed with the Qiagen DNeasy Blood Extraction Kit. What was sequenced was PBMCs. The chain joins TRBV10-1 to TRBJ2-1, and TRBD2 may be the D gene, going by 5 matching bases. This clonotype was obtained from a man younger than 40 in good health and CMV-seronegative. CDR3 protein: CASSEGSGYEQFF. In nucleotide form, the sequence is TGCGCCAGCAGTGAAGGCAGCGGCTATGAGCAGTTCTTC.